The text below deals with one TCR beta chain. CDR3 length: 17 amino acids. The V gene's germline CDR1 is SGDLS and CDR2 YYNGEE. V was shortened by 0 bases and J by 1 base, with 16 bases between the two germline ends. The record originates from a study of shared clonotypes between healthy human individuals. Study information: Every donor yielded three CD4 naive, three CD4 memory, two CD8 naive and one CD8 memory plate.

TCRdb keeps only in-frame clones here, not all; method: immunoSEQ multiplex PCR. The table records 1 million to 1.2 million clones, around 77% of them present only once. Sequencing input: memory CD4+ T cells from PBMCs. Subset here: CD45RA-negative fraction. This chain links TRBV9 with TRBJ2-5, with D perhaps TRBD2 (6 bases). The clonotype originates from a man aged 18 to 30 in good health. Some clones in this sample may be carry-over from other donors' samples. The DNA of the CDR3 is TGTGCCAGCAGCGTAGCTTCCGCGGGAACCCCCCAAGAGACCCAGTACTTC. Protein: CASSVASAGTPQETQYF.